This TCR beta chain was retrieved from a study of Graves' ophthalmopathy and Graves' hyperthyroidism. Overall study results and limits: Blood also harbored most expanded thyroid clonotypes above 0.001 frequency. Between ophthalmopathy and stable hyperthyroidism, a 13-signature model drew a separation with around 88% sensitivity and 70% to 84% specificity.

This clonotype came up many times. Its specificity is not known. Amplification of the TCR beta CDR3 regions used RNA transcripts (as template). RT-PCR was first run with HTBI primers, then multiplex PCR in a second round. TCRdb independently ran MiXCR on the multiplex PCR reads; one entry per CDR3 protein. Of 220,000 or so distinct CDR3 sequences detected, 20% to 25% appear once; the ten largest clones hold approximately 40%. Moderate-to-severe activity, CAS ≥3, NOSPECS ≥4 and duration under 3 months were recorded for donors with ophthalmopathy. Trimming left V 5 bases short and J 2 bases short, with 3 bases between. This CDR3 is 11 amino acids long. In germline, CDR1 is SGHTA, CDR2 FQGNSA.

This chain joins TRBV7-2 and TRBJ1-2; D call uncertain. Sequencing was performed on peripheral blood. This receptor was taken from a woman aged 50 to 65 with Graves' ophthalmopathy. The CDR3: CASSINYGYTF. The CDR3 region has the DNA TGTGCCAGCAGCATCAACTATGGCTACACCTTC.